What follows are 29 T cell receptor beta chains derived from one specimen sequenced in a study of cytomegalovirus exposure and HLA in healthy donors. It was with 60 Vbeta and 13 Jbeta primers that the PCR ran. The method was immunoSEQ multiplex PCR; TCRdb's version includes in-frame clones alone and lacks a portion of them. Among about 160,000 clones, around 80% were seen once, and the ten largest hold 1%. Specimen: PBMCs. Receptor source: a woman aged 50 to 60 in good health and CMV-seropositive.

The V call is TRBV9, the J call TRBJ1-1; D unresolved. Trimming removed 0 bases from V and 1 base from J, with 7 bases in between. The CDR3 runs 14 residues. Germline V gene sequence: CDR1 SGDLS, CDR2 YYNGEE. CDR3 sequence: CASSVESGNTEAFF. For the CDR3, the DNA is TGTGCCAGCAGCGTAGAAAGCGGGAACACTGAAGCTTTCTTT.

CDR3 sequence reads: CASRWGQGAYNEQFF. CDR3 DNA sequence: TGCGCCAGCAGGTGGGGACAGGGGGCCTACAATGAGCAGTTCTTC. The chain uses TRBV5-1 and TRBJ2-1; 11 bases agree with TRBD1. V lost 5 bases to trimming and J lost 2 bases; unmatched junction nucleotides: 3. The CDR3 length is 15 residues. Germline V CDR1 and CDR2: SGHRS, YFSETQ.

V usage is TRBV5-1 and J usage is TRBJ2-3; no clear D gene. CDR3 length: 14 residues. CDR1 SGHRS and CDR2 YFSETQ come from the germline V gene. The germline V and J ends were trimmed by 1 base and 3 bases, with 9 bases remaining between them. Here the CDR3 reads CASSLSQLTDTQYF. The CDR3, as DNA: TGCGCCAGCAGCTTGTCCCAGTTAACAGATACGCAGTATTTT. The variable domain in full, completed from reference TRBV5-1 and TRBJ2-3, reads KAGVTQTPRYLIKTRGQQVTLSCSPISGHRSVSWYQQTPGQGLQFLFEYFSETQRNKGNFPGRFSGRQFSNSRSEMNVSTLELGDSALYLCASSLSQLTDTQYFGPGTRLTVL.

J is TRBJ1-2 and V is TRBV6-1; weak D call: TRBD1 (6 bases). Germline V gene sequence: CDR1 MNHNS, CDR2 SASEGT. The V and J ends lost 10 bases and 3 bases respectively, with 15 bases between them. The CDR3 covers 13 residues. CDR3 protein: CANNLDRDYGYTF. In DNA form, the CDR3 reads TGTGCCAACAACCTGGACAGAGACTATGGCTACACCTTC.

This clone showed up just a few times. This chain uses TRBV10-2 with TRBJ2-6; D possibly corresponds to TRBD2 (7 bases). This CDR3 has 17 amino acids. Germline-derived CDR1 and CDR2 are WSHSY and SAAADI. V lost 6 bases and J 4 bases, leaving 19 bases between the germline ends. CDR3 nucleotides: TGCGCCAGCAGGACGCGTCGGGGGGCGGAAGGGGCCAACGTCCTGACTTTC. Its protein is CASRTRRGAEGANVLTF.

CDR3 residues: CASSLGTGEDYYGYTF. The CDR3 bases are TGTGCCAGCAGCTTAGGTACAGGGGAGGATTACTATGGCTACACCTTC. The chain joins TRBV13 to TRBJ1-2, with 7 bases lining up with TRBD1. After removal of 0 bases from V and 3 bases from J, the junction contained 7 bases not matched to a gene. The CDR3 has 16 residues. Looked up from germline, CDR1 is PRHDT and CDR2 is FYEKMQ (reference sequence).

This clone was detected only a few times. The chain has TRBV14 and TRBJ1-1; 7 nucleotides align to TRBD1. Germline V lookup: CDR1 SGHDN, CDR2 FVKESK. Germline trimming cut 5 bases from V and 6 bases from J; bases unmatched to any gene: 9. This CDR3 spans 14 amino acids. The CDR3 DNA follows: TGTGCCAGCAGCAACCCAGGGGGAAGAGCTGAAGCTTTCTTT. It yields the protein CASSNPGGRAEAFF.

A remark on this clone: A read error may account for a junction end that differs from germline. V gene TRBV7-9 combines with J gene TRBJ1-6, with D unresolved. This CDR3 has 14 amino acids. Per germline, CDR1 SEHNR and CDR2 FQNEAQ (reference sequence). This chain's CDR3 is CSSSPGSYNSPLHF. Here the CDR3 DNA reads TGTTCCAGCAGCCCAGGATCTTATAATTCACCCCTCCACTTT.

Remarks on this clone: The germline gene is not matched at one end of the junction; a read error may be the cause. The genes are TRBV7-7 and TRBJ2-7; D may be TRBD1 (7 bases). Germline V gene data show CDR1 as SSHAT and CDR2 as FNYEAQ (reference sequence). The CDR3 covers 13 residues. CDR3 in DNA: TGTGCTAGCAGCTACAAGACAGGGAGGGAGCAGTACTTC. Translation: CASSYKTGREQYF.

The V and J genes are TRBV7-2 and TRBJ1-2; possibly TRBD1 for D (6 bases). Looked up from germline, CDR1 is SGHTA and CDR2 is FQGNSA. The CDR3 is 17 residues long. Trimming stripped 0 bases from V and 1 base from J, with 15 bases between. In DNA, the CDR3 is TGTGCCAGCAGCTTAGCGGGGGGGGGCGGAAATAACTATGGCTACACCTTC. Amino acid sequence: CASSLAGGGGNNYGYTF.

The CDR3 region is CASSTGLSGNTIYF. The CDR3, as DNA: TGTGCCAGCAGCACAGGGCTCTCTGGAAACACCATATATTTT. The chain recombines TRBV14 with TRBJ1-3, with a weak D call TRBD1 (6 bases). Germline V gene sequence: CDR1 SGHDN, CDR2 FVKESK. The CDR3 contains 14 residues. V dropped 5 bases and J dropped 0 bases, with 8 bases sitting between them.

The J gene is TRBJ1-2, the V gene TRBV29-1, with 7 nucleotides matching TRBD1. The CDR3 has 11 amino acids. The V segment lost 5 bases and the J segment 6 bases; nucleotides outside the gene matches: 3. Germline CDR1 reads SQVTM; CDR2 reads ANQGSEA. For the CDR3, the DNA is TGCAGCGTTCTGACAGGGAATGGCTACACCTTC. Amino acids: CSVLTGNGYTF.

This chain links TRBV18 with TRBJ1-1; D unclear. Trimming took off 3 bases at V and 1 base at J, with 9 bases between the two ends. The CDR3 totals 14 residues. Germline lookup yields CDR1 KGHSH and CDR2 LQKENI. The CDR3 bases are TGTGCCAGCTCACCGGGCCCGCCGAACACTGAAGCTTTCTTT. Its translation: CASSPGPPNTEAFF.

This clone was seen just once. The gene calls are TRBV5-1 and TRBJ2-3; tentative D call: TRBD2 (5 bases). This CDR3 contains 14 residues. Trimming removed 5 bases from V and 5 bases from J, with 15 bases in between. Germline CDR1 and CDR2: SGHRS and YFSETQ. The CDR3 protein is CASRREPSQDTQYF. CDR3 sequence (DNA): TGCGCCAGCAGGAGGGAGCCAAGTCAAGATACGCAGTATTTT. The full variable domain, with the rest looked up from reference TRBV5-1 and TRBJ2-3, is KAGVTQTPRYLIKTRGQQVTLSCSPISGHRSVSWYQQTPGQGLQFLFEYFSETQRNKGNFPGRFSGRQFSNSRSEMNVSTLELGDSALYLCASRREPSQDTQYFGPGTRLTVL.

This chain connects TRBV21-1 to TRBJ2-7; the table's D gene call, TRBD2, was not cross checked with the DNA. TRBV21-1 is recorded as a pseudogene. There are 15 residues in the CDR3. CDR3 region: CASSKAQRGTYEQYF. The CDR3 bases are TGTGCCAGCAGCAAAGCCCAGCGGGGGACCTACGAGCAGTACTTC.

V usage is TRBV9 and J usage is TRBJ1-2; tentative D call: TRBD1 (5 bases). The CDR3 is 12 residues long. Trimming stripped 2 bases from V and 10 bases from J, with 12 bases between. Germline lookup yields CDR1 SGDLS and CDR2 YYNGEE. The CDR3: CASSVSGGDYTF. The CDR3 region has the DNA TGTGCCAGCAGCGTCTCGGGGGGTGACTACACCTTC.

This chain uses TRBV14 with TRBJ1-2, with 9 bases fitting TRBD1. The CDR3 sequence is 15 residues long. V dropped 3 bases and J dropped 0; count of bases not matched to a gene: 2. The germline V gene encodes CDR1 SGHDN and CDR2 FVKESK. CDR3 DNA: TGTGCCAGCAGCCAGACAGGGGGAGCTAACTATGGCTACACCTTC. It specifies CASSQTGGANYGYTF.

The chain joins TRBV19 to TRBJ1-4, with 9 bases matching TRBD1. The length of the CDR3 is 15 residues. With 7 bases clipped from V and 6 bases from J, the junction kept 9 bases outside the gene matches. CDR1 is LNHDA, CDR2 SQIVND, per germline (reference sequence). CDR3 bases: TGTGCCAGTACTGGAGGGACAGGGTCTTATGAAAAACTGTTTTTT. Protein: CASTGGTGSYEKLFF.

V gene TRBV5-5 combines with J gene TRBJ2-3, with 8 bases fitting TRBD1. The CDR3 consists of 16 residues. Germline V gene sequence: CDR1 SGHKS, CDR2 YYEKEE (reference sequence). V was pared by 2 bases and J by 10 bases, with 15 bases of the junction left unmatched. The CDR3 sequence: CASSFPGGTGDWSQYF. CDR3 nucleotide sequence: TGTGCCAGCAGCTTTCCCGGTGGGACAGGAGATTGGTCGCAGTATTTT.

The chain joins TRBV19 to TRBJ2-7; the D gene is possibly TRBD1 (5 bases). Trimming left V 3 bases short and J 8 bases short, with 14 bases between. This CDR3 is 13 amino acids long. In germline, CDR1 is LNHDA, CDR2 SQIVND (reference sequence). CDR3 amino acids: CASSIGTGEKQYF. Written as DNA, the CDR3 is TGTGCCAGTAGTATTGGTACAGGTGAGAAGCAGTACTTC.

V gene TRBV9 combines with J gene TRBJ1-2; D uncertain. The V and J ends lost 3 bases and 4 bases respectively, with 10 bases between them. The length of the CDR3 is 13 residues. Germline V gene sequence: CDR1 SGDLS, CDR2 YYNGEE. CDR3: CASSGFEFYGYTF. The CDR3 DNA reads as TGTGCCAGCAGCGGGTTCGAGTTCTATGGCTACACCTTC.

J is TRBJ1-1 and V is TRBV5-1; 10 bases match TRBD1. CDR3 length: 15 amino acids. After removal of 4 bases from V and 1 base from J, the junction contained 4 bases not matched to a gene. CDR1 and CDR2 from the germline V gene are SGHRS and YFSETQ. The CDR3: CASSTGDRGNTEAFF. CDR3 nucleotide sequence: TGCGCCAGCAGCACCGGGGACAGGGGGAACACTGAAGCTTTCTTT. Combining the CDR3 with reference TRBV5-1 and TRBJ1-1 gives the whole variable domain KAGVTQTPRYLIKTRGQQVTLSCSPISGHRSVSWYQQTPGQGLQFLFEYFSETQRNKGNFPGRFSGRQFSNSRSEMNVSTLELGDSALYLCASSTGDRGNTEAFFGQGTRLTVV.

This clone was observed a handful of times. The rearrangement uses TRBV2 and TRBJ2-1; 7 bases are shared with TRBD2. V lost 7 bases, J lost 11 bases, and 8 bases stayed unmatched. The CDR3 covers 12 residues. Looked up from germline, CDR1 is SNHLY and CDR2 is FYNNEI. The CDR3 DNA reads as TGTGCCAGCAAAGGGGCTAGCGGCCAGCAGTTCTTC. It encodes CASKGASGQQFF.

The rearrangement joins TRBV5-4 to TRBJ1-2; D is possibly TRBD1 (6 bases). The CDR3 totals 13 residues. CDR1 SGHNT and CDR2 YYREEE come from the germline V gene (reference sequence). V lost 0 bases and J 8 bases, leaving 11 bases between the germline ends. The CDR3 here is CASSLGGGDGYTF. CDR3 sequence (DNA): TGTGCCAGCAGCTTGGGCGGGGGCGACGGCTACACCTTC.

The chain is built from TRBV7-9 and TRBJ1-4; maybe TRBD1 (5 bases). Germline V gene lookup returns CDR1 SEHNR and CDR2 FQNEAQ (reference sequence). This CDR3 comprises 17 residues. V shed 5 bases and J shed 4 bases, with 20 bases lying between them. This CDR3 reads CASSPGGGSRLNEKLFF. The CDR3 DNA reads as TGTGCCAGCAGCCCGGGGGGGGGTTCCAGGCTTAATGAAAAACTGTTTTTT.

The CDR3 protein is CASSFSRDSAFF. CDR3 sequence (DNA): TGTGCCAGTAGTTTTTCGAGGGACTCGGCTTTCTTT. The rearrangement joins TRBV19 to TRBJ1-1; TRBD1 might be the D (5 bases). Trimming took 5 bases from V and 11 from J, leaving 15 bases between them. Per the germline V gene, CDR1 is LNHDA and CDR2 is SQIVND (reference sequence). This CDR3 region has 12 residues. Looking up the rest from reference TRBV19 and TRBJ1-1 gives the full variable domain: DGGITQSPKYLFRKEGQNVTLSCEQNLNHDAMYWYRQDPGQGLRLIYYSQIVNDFQKGDIAEGYSVSREKKESFPLTVTSAQKNPTAFYLCASSFSRDSAFFGQGTRLTVV.

The count of this clone is one. The gene calls are TRBV5-1 and TRBJ2-1, with 7 bases identical to TRBD2. The germline gives CDR1 SGHRS, CDR2 YFSETQ. J gave up 5 bases and V 5 bases, and 7 bases lay outside the gene matches. This CDR3 contains 14 residues. In DNA, the CDR3 is TGCGCCAGCAGGCAAGCGGGAACCGACAATGAGCAGTTCTTC. Protein sequence: CASRQAGTDNEQFF.

The V gene is TRBV6-1, the J gene TRBJ1-1; 8 bases agree with TRBD1. CDR1 is MNHNS and CDR2 is SASEGT in the germline V gene. This CDR3 has 14 residues. The junction had 3 bases not matched to a gene; V was cut back by 6 bases and J by 0 bases. DNA of the CDR3: TGTGCCAGCAGCCGGGACAGGATGAACACTGAAGCTTTCTTT. Residues: CASSRDRMNTEAFF.

This clone has just a few counts. This rearrangement joins TRBV9 to TRBJ2-2; 9 positions agree with TRBD1. The CDR3 is 15 amino acids. The germline gives CDR1 SGDLS, CDR2 YYNGEE. The V and J ends lost 1 base and 5 bases, in that order; junction bases with no gene match: 3. CDR3 bases: TGTGCCAGCAGCGTAATTGGGACAGGGACCGGGGAGCTGTTTTTT. Amino acids: CASSVIGTGTGELFF. The entire variable domain, with the rest obtained from reference TRBV9 and TRBJ2-2, is as follows: DSGVTQTPKHLITATGQRVTLRCSPRSGDLSVYWYQQSLDQGLQFLIQYYNGEERAKGNILERFSAQQFPDLHSELNLSSLELGDSALYFCASSVIGTGTGELFFGEGSRLTVL.